Shown below are 13 T cell receptor beta chains from a single sample sequenced in a study of cytomegalovirus exposure and HLA in healthy donors. Amplification used 60 Vbeta primers and 13 Jbeta primers. The repertoire was sequenced with immunoSEQ multiplex PCR; TCRdb's copy has only in-frame clones and lacks some. The data contain 150,000 to 200,000 clones, 60% to 80% of them singletons. Sample: PBMCs. These receptors all come from a woman between 45 and 65 years old in good health and CMV-seropositive.

The CDR3 region has the DNA TGTGCCAGTAGCAACAGGGCTCAGCCCCAGCATTTT. It translates to CASSNRAQPQHF. The chain recombines TRBV19 with TRBJ1-5; D might be TRBD1 (6 bases). The CDR3 extends over 12 amino acids. Trimming took 6 bases from V and 6 from J, leaving 9 bases between them. Germline-derived CDR1 and CDR2 are LNHDA and SQIVND (reference sequence).

The chain uses TRBV27 and TRBJ1-2, with 8 bases that match TRBD1. V shed 0 bases, J shed 1 base, and the junction held 4 bases outside the gene matches. Germline assignment: CDR1 MNHEY and CDR2 SMNVEV (reference sequence). This CDR3 is 16 amino acids long. The CDR3 sequence is CASSLSGTGRNYGYTF. In DNA, the CDR3 is TGTGCCAGCAGTTTATCGGGGACAGGCCGTAACTATGGCTACACCTTC.

J is TRBJ1-3 and V is TRBV28, with 7 bases that match TRBD1. The V gene end was trimmed by 7 bases and the J gene end by 4 bases; junction bases not matched to a gene: 13. The germline gives CDR1 MDHEN, CDR2 SYDVKM. The CDR3 contains 16 residues. CDR3 sequence: CASTPPRGLEGNTIYF. In DNA form, the CDR3 reads TGTGCCAGCACCCCACCAAGGGGGCTGGAAGGAAACACCATATATTTT.

This clone was observed a handful of times. V is TRBV10-3 and J is TRBJ1-4; D is ambiguous. The germline CDR1 and CDR2 sequences are ENHRY and SYGVKD. The ends were cut back, 4 bases at V and 7 bases at J, with 10 bases in the middle. The CDR3 extends over 13 amino acids. CDR3 DNA: TGTGCCATCAGTGTGAAGGGAGGTGAAAAACTGTTTTTT. It is translated as CAISVKGGEKLFF.

The rearrangement uses TRBV7-9 and TRBJ2-3; D is unresolved. Trimming stripped 5 bases from V and 2 bases from J, with 11 bases between. Germline V gene lookup returns CDR1 SEHNR and CDR2 FQNEAQ (reference sequence). The CDR3 consists of 14 residues. DNA for the CDR3: TGTGCCAGCAGCCGTAATCAGAACACAGATACGCAGTATTTT. It is translated as CASSRNQNTDTQYF.

The J gene is TRBJ2-7, the V gene TRBV21-1; TRBD2 was called by the table and not checked on the DNA. TRBV21-1 is recorded as a pseudogene. The CDR3 loop spans 17 amino acids. The CDR3 sequence is CASSKEGGGGVVHEQYF. The CDR3 bases are TGTGCCAGCAGCAAAGAAGGAGGTGGAGGTGTCGTCCACGAGCAGTACTTC.

The chain couples TRBV28 to TRBJ2-7; D is unclear. From germline, CDR1 is MDHEN and CDR2 SYDVKM. There are 11 residues in the CDR3. The germline V and J ends were trimmed by 5 bases and 1 base, with 3 bases remaining between them. CDR3 nucleotides: TGTGCCAGCAGTCAGTCCTACGAGCAGTACTTC. Translating it yields CASSQSYEQYF.

A few counts support this clone. The chain combines TRBV7-9 with TRBJ2-1; D is possibly TRBD2 (6 bases). Per germline, CDR1 SEHNR and CDR2 FQNEAQ (reference sequence). The CDR3 runs to 15 residues. The V gene lost 5 bases and the J gene lost 1 base, with 12 bases spanning the gap. The CDR3 nucleotides read TGTGCCAGCAGCCCCGGTCGGGGGTCCTACAATGAGCAGTTCTTC. Its translation: CASSPGRGSYNEQFF.

The V call is TRBV19, the J call TRBJ1-1, with D unresolved. Germline V gene lookup returns CDR1 LNHDA and CDR2 SQIVND (reference sequence). The CDR3 runs 14 residues. V dropped 4 bases and J dropped 2 bases, with 11 bases sitting between them. For the CDR3, the DNA is TGTGCCAGTAGTAGCGGCGAATCTAACACTGAAGCTTTCTTT. Its protein product is CASSSGESNTEAFF.

This clone was counted a few times. In DNA form, the CDR3 reads TGCGCCGCAGTGTATGACGAGCAGTACTTC. It translates to CAAVYDEQYF. The rearrangement uses TRBV4-1 and TRBJ2-7, with D unresolved. This CDR3 is 10 amino acids long. The V end lost 11 bases, the J end lost 5 bases, and 10 bases lay between the germline ends. Germline assignment: CDR1 MGHRA and CDR2 YSYEKL.

This sequence joins TRBV4-1 and TRBJ1-2; no clear D. The length of the CDR3 is 14 residues. V was shortened by 4 bases and J by 2 bases, with 11 bases between the two germline ends. CDR1 is MGHRA, CDR2 YSYEKL, per germline. The CDR3 reads CASSPARRNYGYTF. The CDR3 coding sequence is TGCGCCAGCAGCCCCGCGCGGCGGAACTATGGCTACACCTTC.

The V and J genes are TRBV2 and TRBJ1-1; perhaps TRBD1 as D (6 bases). The CDR3 has 17 amino acids. V was cut by 4 bases and J by 5 bases, with 23 bases left in between. The germline gives CDR1 SNHLY, CDR2 FYNNEI. This chain's CDR3 is CASSVNRALIVGTEAFF. The DNA of the CDR3 is TGTGCCAGCAGTGTTAACAGGGCCTTGATAGTGGGAACTGAAGCTTTCTTT.

This chain links TRBV29-1 with TRBJ1-1, with 10 nucleotides matching TRBD1. V shed 7 bases, J shed 4 bases, and the junction held 6 bases outside the gene matches. The CDR3 extends over 13 amino acids. Germline V lookup: CDR1 SQVTM, CDR2 ANQGSEA. CDR3 DNA sequence: TGCAGCGCCACTGGACAGGGGGTCACTGAAGCTTTCTTT. It codes for CSATGQGVTEAFF.